What follows is one T cell receptor beta chain and its context. Its antigen is unidentified. These data are taken from a study of post-analysis software for immune sequencing data. The study's findings and limits: Elevated frequency relative to controls characterized roughly 5 TRBV segments in patients, TRBV5-6, TRBV5-1 and TRBV20-1 among them.

CDR3 length equals 14 residues. The ends were cut back, 6 bases at V and 5 bases at J, with 16 bases in the middle. Libraries were made from TCR beta cDNA, and they carried unique molecular identifiers. One entry per CDR3 protein, called by TCRdb with MiXCR from the PCR reads. This sample has hundreds of thousands of distinct CDR3 sequences, with 44% found just once. The sequenced sample was blood. The chain is built from TRBV12-3 or TRBV12-4 and TRBJ2-5; possibly TRBD1 for D (5 bases). The clonotype comes from a girl between 10 and 17 years old with multiple sclerosis. The CDR3 is CASSFKIGAETQYF. CDR3 nucleotides: TGTGCCAGCAGCTTTAAAATTGGGGCTGAGACCCAGTACTTC.